The clone carrying this T cell receptor (beta chain) has ten or more counts. Its target is unknown. Researchers prepared the TCRbeta library using unique molecular identifiers, the study reports. TCRdb re-derived calls from the PCR reads in MiXCR, one entry per CDR3 protein. The table shows some 180,000 distinct CDR3 sequences, with around 7% occurring only once. The record originates from a study of T-cell reconstitution after alpha-beta-depleted transplantation in children. General study results and limits: T-cell counts and diversity at one year following transplant were attributed mainly to newly produced T cells. Reportedly, roughly two months post-transplant, alpha-beta T cells arose from several hundred expanded graft clones.

V shed 4 bases, J shed 7 bases, and the junction held 5 bases outside the gene matches. This CDR3 comprises 14 residues. Germline V gives CDR1 KGHDR, CDR2 SFDVKD. The sequence was collected from a boy younger than 10 with acute lymphoblastic leukemia, due to receive a stem cell transplant. The chain links TRBV24-1 to TRBJ2-1, with 8 positions matching TRBD2. The specimen was PBMCs, collected before TCRalphabeta/CD19-depleted stem cell transplant. As DNA, the CDR3 is TGTGCCACCAGTGACGAGCGGGAGTATAATGAGCAGTTCTTC. Amino acid sequence: CATSDEREYNEQFF.